This T cell receptor (beta chain) was found in a study of blood T cell repertoires in COVID-19. Turning to the study itself: Spain, Italy and the United States supplied samples that represented acute and convalescent COVID-19.

As handled by the study authors: Nucleated cell counts were estimated from reference gene primer amplification. Produced via immunoSEQ multiplex PCR; TCRdb's table is partial and in-frame only. For V, J and clone size, that table is used; D and trimming come from the DNA. The sample yields hundreds of thousands of clones, about four fifths seen once. The CDR3 sequence is 15 residues long. Germline CDR1 SGHAT, CDR2 FQNNGV. V dropped 3 bases and J dropped 6 bases, with 15 bases sitting between them. The sequenced material came from peripheral blood. This sequence joins TRBV11-2 and TRBJ2-1; maybe TRBD2 (5 bases). The clonotype comes from a woman aged 40 to 55 with active or convalescent COVID-19. This CDR3 is CASSLRVGERNEQFF. The CDR3 DNA sequence: TGTGCCAGCAGCTTGCGCGTTGGGGAGCGCAATGAGCAGTTCTTC.